Presented here are 15 T cell receptor beta chains from one specimen sequenced in a study of human T cells and chemical hapten exposure. Each CDR3 protein is one row after TCRdb ran MiXCR on the RACE reads. The sample contains about 160,000 distinct CDR3 sequences, roughly 25% of which appear only once. Time point meaning: patch test 3, about 24 weeks after DPC sensitization. Sample treatment: therapeutic diphenylcyclopropenone sensitization with weekly scalp DPC. Sequenced material: whole blood, taken in connection with sensitization to the hapten diphenylcyclopropenone (DPC). These TCRs come from a woman aged 18 to 35 with alopecia areata. Some clones in this sample may be carry-over from other donors' samples.

The chain employs TRBV5-8 and TRBJ2-3; 8 bases match TRBD2. V lost 5 bases and J lost 1; bases outside the gene matches: 6. Germline CDR1 reads SGHTS; CDR2 reads YDEGEE. The CDR3 is made up of 15 amino acids. CDR3 sequence reads: CASRDGTRGTDTQYF. The CDR3 DNA reads TGTGCCAGCAGAGACGGGACTAGAGGCACAGATACGCAGTATTTT. Supplemented by reference TRBV5-8 and TRBJ2-3, the full variable domain reads EAGVTQSPTHLIKTRGQQATLRCSPISGHTSVYWYQQALGLGLQFLLWYDEGEERNRGNFPPRFSGRQFPNYSSELNVNALELEDSALYLCASRDGTRGTDTQYFGPGTRLTVL.

The V gene is TRBV6-6, the J gene TRBJ2-3; D remains unclear. In germline, CDR1 is MNHNY, CDR2 SVGAGI (reference sequence). V shed 10 bases and J shed 6 bases, with 14 bases lying between them. This CDR3 spans 12 amino acids. CDR3 DNA sequence: TGTGCCACCAAGGGATCTGAGGATACGCAGTATTTT. It translates to CATKGSEDTQYF.

The rearrangement joins TRBV4-1 to TRBJ1-2; no clear D gene. CDR1 and CDR2 (germline): MGHRA, YSYEKL. This CDR3 is built from 16 residues. V lost 1 base and J lost 0, with 12 bases in between. The CDR3 spells CASSQVEGWANYGYTF. The CDR3 coding sequence is TGCGCCAGCAGCCAAGTAGAGGGATGGGCTAACTATGGCTACACCTTC.

CDR3: CASRFRDNNQPQHF. The CDR3 DNA follows: TGTGCCAGCAGATTCCGGGACAACAATCAGCCCCAGCATTTT. This chain links TRBV2 with TRBJ1-5; tentatively, D is TRBD1 (6 bases). Trimming shortened V by 6 bases and J by 3 bases, and 12 bases separated the two germline ends. This CDR3 contains 14 residues. Germline-derived CDR1 and CDR2 are SNHLY and FYNNEI.

In its sample, this clonotype was seen a few times. V and J are TRBV3-2 and TRBJ2-6. TRBV3-2 is designated a pseudogene. CDR3 length: 17 amino acids. The CDR3 sequence is CASSPQMELSGANVLTF. The CDR3 DNA is TGTGCCAGCAGCCCCCAGATGGAGCTATCTGGGGCCAACGTCCTGACTTTC.

The V gene is TRBV4-2, the J gene TRBJ2-3; a weak D match, TRBD2 (6 bases). The CDR3 has 15 amino acids. CDR1 LGHNA and CDR2 YNFKEQ come from the germline V gene. Deletions cut 2 bases from V and 0 bases from J, with 9 bases between. CDR3 coding DNA: TGTGCCAGCAGCCAAAGGGACTTTAGCACAGATACGCAGTATTTT. It codes for CASSQRDFSTDTQYF.

V gene TRBV18 combines with J gene TRBJ2-7, with TRBD1 matching over 8 bases. J lost 9 bases, V lost 0 bases, and 4 bases had no gene match. Per the germline V gene, CDR1 is KGHSH and CDR2 is LQKENI. The CDR3 has 13 residues. CDR3 nucleotides: TGTGCCAGCTCACCACCGGACAGGGCTACGCAGTACTTC. Translation: CASSPPDRATQYF.

The V gene is TRBV2, the J gene TRBJ2-3, with 9 positions matching TRBD1. This CDR3 has 14 residues. Germline assignment: CDR1 SNHLY and CDR2 FYNNEI. Unmatched junction bases numbered 7, after V lost 11 bases and J lost 1 base. CDR3 sequence reads: CAGFRDRGTDTQYF. The CDR3 DNA follows: TGTGCCGGATTCCGGGACAGGGGCACAGATACGCAGTATTTT.

The chain recombines TRBV5-6 with TRBJ2-3, with 8 bases that match TRBD2. V dropped 4 bases and J dropped 6; count of bases not matched to a gene: 7. The CDR3 consists of 14 residues. In germline, CDR1 is SGHDT, CDR2 YYEEEE. The CDR3, as DNA: TGTGCCAGCAGCCCCAGCGGGGGCGCGGATACGCAGTATTTT. It codes for CASSPSGGADTQYF.

V and J are TRBV6-2 or TRBV6-3 and TRBJ2-7; a possible D gene is TRBD1 (5 bases). Trimming shortened V by 5 bases and J by 3 bases, and 11 bases separated the two germline ends. Germline CDR1 is MNHEY and CDR2 is SVGEGT. CDR3 length equals 13 residues. DNA of the CDR3: TGTGCCAGCAGTAGACCCAGGGTCTACGAGCAGTACTTC. It is translated as CASSRPRVYEQYF.

This sequence joins TRBV5-1 and TRBJ1-2; 9 bases agree with TRBD1. Germline CDR1 is SGHRS and CDR2 is YFSETQ. The CDR3 extends over 15 amino acids. V gave up 3 bases and J gave up 2 bases; unmatched junction bases: 5. CDR3 region: CASSSGTGTNYGYTF. In DNA, the CDR3 is TGCGCCAGCAGCTCCGGGACAGGGACCAACTATGGCTACACCTTC.

This clonotype came up many times. This CDR3 is CSAHRGMWSNQPQHF. Here the CDR3 DNA reads TGCAGTGCACACAGGGGAATGTGGAGCAATCAGCCCCAGCATTTT. This chain links TRBV20-1 with TRBJ1-5; 7 nucleotides match TRBD1. Germline V lookup: CDR1 DFQATT, CDR2 SNEGSKA (reference sequence). V shed 6 bases and J 1 base; nucleotides not matched to a gene: 9. The CDR3 spans 15 residues.

V and J are TRBV4-3 and TRBJ2-3; TRBD1 is a possible D gene (6 bases). The CDR3 length is 15 residues. Germline V CDR1 and CDR2: LGHNA, YSLEER. V lost 2 bases and J lost 2, with 11 bases in between. The CDR3 DNA sequence: TGCGCCAGCAGCCAACAACAGGGACCCACAGATACGCAGTATTTT. It encodes CASSQQQGPTDTQYF.

As DNA, the CDR3 is TGCGCCAGCAGCCCCGGACCTTCACTAGGTACGCAGTATTTT. It yields the protein CASSPGPSLGTQYF. The chain has TRBV10-2 and TRBJ2-3; tentative D call: TRBD2 (5 bases). This CDR3 region has 14 residues. V lost 6 bases, J lost 8 bases, and 18 bases lay in between. The germline gives CDR1 WSHSY, CDR2 SAAADI.

This clonotype was detected once. The chain uses TRBV6-6 and TRBJ2-1; unclear D gene. Germline CDR1 MNHNY, CDR2 SVGAGI (reference sequence). Trimming removed 5 bases from V and 8 bases from J, with 7 bases in between. This CDR3 region has 11 residues. The CDR3 coding sequence is TGTGCCAGCAGTAAGTCGGATGAGCAGTTCTTC. It translates to CASSKSDEQFF.